This is a list of T cell receptor beta chains from one sample in a study of T cell repertoires in cytomegalovirus infection. Via MiXCR, TCRdb re-called the reads, giving one row per CDR3 protein. Of about 160,000 distinct CDR3 sequences in the sample, approximately 17% are singletons; the top ten hold around a sixth. Sequenced sample: CD8+ T cells from PBMCs. These receptors came from a human donor in good health (CMV status not recorded). Some clones in this sample may be carry-over from other donors' samples. The CDR3 runs from the conserved cysteine through the conserved F or W. The D gene is left open where the match is weak. The listing skips clone size in some rows; elsewhere it reads once, few, many or a size class.

d_call j_call v_call clone_size cdr3_aa cdr3_nt
. TRBJ1-1 TRBV7-2 . CATPPGGMNTEAFF TGTGCCACCCCCCCCGGGGGCATGAACACTGAAGCTTTCTTT
TRBD1 TRBJ2-1 TRBV28 . CASSTSGTGIPYNEQFF TGTGCCAGCAGTACCTCCGGGACAGGGATACCTTACAATGAGCAGTTCTTC
. TRBJ2-5 TRBV7-9 . CASSLVGPRRVRGETQYF TGTGCCAGCAGCTTAGTAGGCCCCCGACGCGTTAGAGGAGAGACCCAGTACTTC
TRBD2 TRBJ2-7 TRBV6-2/TRBV6-3 few CASSDELAGRLNEQYF TGTGCCAGCAGTGACGAACTAGCGGGCCGTTTAAACGAGCAGTACTTC
. TRBJ2-6 TRBV7-9 . CASITGANVLTF TGTGCCAGCATTACCGGGGCCAACGTCCTGACTTTC
. TRBJ2-7 TRBV7-9 . CASSARTGRGSYEQYF TGTGCCAGCAGCGCCCGGACAGGGCGGGGGTCCTACGAGCAGTACTTC
. TRBJ2-1 TRBV4-1 . CASSQDRPAYNEQFF TGCGCCAGCAGCCAAGATCGTCCTGCCTACAATGAGCAGTTCTTC
. TRBJ2-7 TRBV7-2 many CASSSGYGAYYEQYF TGTGCCAGCAGCTCCGGGTACGGGGCGTATTACGAGCAGTACTTC
. TRBJ2-1 TRBV28 few CASRDSSPNEQFF TGTGCCAGCCGAGACAGTTCCCCCAATGAGCAGTTCTTC
. TRBJ1-1 TRBV10-3 few CAISVANTEAFF TGTGCCATCAGTGTGGCCAACACTGAAGCTTTCTTT
. TRBJ1-2 TRBV28 few CASSPTGGYTF TGTGCCAGCAGTCCAACGGGGGGCTACACCTTC
TRBD2 TRBJ2-7 TRBV7-8 . CASSLFRTPGTSGGSSYEQYF TGTGCCAGCAGCCTATTCCGAACGCCCGGGACTAGCGGGGGAAGCTCCTACGAGCAGTACTTC
TRBD2 TRBJ2-7 TRBV18 . CASTPGGSYEQYF TGTGCCAGCACCCCCGGGGGGAGCTACGAGCAGTACTTC
TRBD1 TRBJ2-3 TRBV28 . CASSILTGAQLADTQYF TGTGCCAGCAGTATACTTACAGGGGCTCAACTCGCAGATACGCAGTATTTT
. TRBJ1-2 TRBV28 few CASSLLPIRLEGYTF TGTGCCAGCAGTTTATTGCCCATCCGATTAGAAGGCTACACCTTC
TRBD2 TRBJ2-2 TRBV7-2 few CASSLAGPGRGIGELFF TGTGCCAGCAGCTTAGCGGGCCCAGGGAGGGGCATCGGGGAGCTGTTTTTT
. TRBJ2-1 TRBV5-1 . CASSLGVQSSYNEQFF TGCGCCAGCAGCTTAGGCGTTCAGAGCTCCTACAATGAGCAGTTCTTC
TRBD2 TRBJ2-1 TRBV4-1 few CASSPRTSGRANEQFF TGCGCCAGCAGCCCCCGGACTAGCGGGAGGGCGAATGAGCAGTTCTTC
. TRBJ2-7 TRBV5-5 few CASSFTDDEQYF TGTGCCAGCAGCTTCACGGACGACGAGCAGTACTTC
. TRBJ2-7 TRBV7-9 . CASSSVGTPYEQYF TGTGCCAGCAGCTCCGTGGGGACTCCCTACGAGCAGTACTTC
. TRBJ1-1 TRBV6-8 few CASSPRGAGAFF TGTGCCAGCAGCCCGAGGGGGGCGGGAGCTTTCTTT
TRBD1 TRBJ2-1 TRBV19 few CASSMVTGNIDEQFF TGTGCCAGTAGTATGGTGACAGGGAATATAGATGAGCAGTTCTTC
. TRBJ2-1 TRBV7-9 few CASSFAHNEQFF TGTGCCAGCAGCTTTGCCCACAATGAGCAGTTCTTC
. TRBJ2-3 TRBV11-2 . CASSSWDGPDTQYF TGTGCCAGCAGCTCCTGGGACGGCCCAGATACGCAGTATTTT
. TRBJ2-1 TRBV14 . CASSQGGSLYYNEQFF TGTGCCAGCAGCCAAGGGGGCAGCCTCTACTACAATGAGCAGTTCTTC
. TRBJ2-1 TRBV28 few CASRLKSSYNEQFF TGTGCCAGCAGGCTTAAGAGCTCCTACAATGAGCAGTTCTTC
. TRBJ2-1 TRBV5-6 . CASSSERLDNEQFF TGTGCCAGCAGCTCGGAGAGGTTAGACAATGAGCAGTTCTTC
. TRBJ2-1 TRBV6-5 . CASSYSMVDEQFF TGTGCCAGCAGTTACTCTATGGTAGATGAGCAGTTCTTC
TRBD1 TRBJ2-7 TRBV13 . CASSSRDRIYEQYF TGTGCCAGCAGCTCCCGGGACAGAATCTACGAGCAGTACTTC
. TRBJ2-6 TRBV6-2/TRBV6-3 few CASSAHSGANVLTF TGTGCCAGCAGTGCCCACTCTGGGGCCAACGTCCTGACTTTC
. TRBJ1-1 TRBV7-3 few CASSLKQGFEAFF TGTGCCAGCAGCTTAAAACAGGGTTTTGAAGCTTTCTTT
. TRBJ2-5 TRBV29-1 . CSVDRGGETQYF TGCAGCGTTGACAGGGGTGGGGAGACCCAGTACTTC
. TRBJ2-3 TRBV6-2/TRBV6-3 few CASSPTVGPTDTQYF TGTGCCAGCAGCCCAACTGTGGGACCCACAGATACGCAGTATTTT
TRBD1 TRBJ2-7 TRBV20-1 . CSAKTGVSYEQYF TGCAGTGCTAAGACAGGGGTTTCCTACGAGCAGTACTTC
. TRBJ1-2 TRBV20-1 few CSAQPVNFDRFDF TGCAGTGCCCAACCAGTTAATTTTGACAGATTCGACTTC
. TRBJ2-2 TRBV7-9 few CASSHPRASARLGELFF TGTGCCAGCAGCCATCCGCGGGCTTCAGCTCGGTTGGGGGAGCTGTTTTTT
. TRBJ2-5 TRBV7-3 . CASSFPGGTQYF TGTGCCAGCAGCTTCCCTGGGGGGACCCAGTACTTC
. TRBJ1-5 TRBV4-1 few CASSQDSGHNYNQPQHF TGCGCCAGCAGCCAAGATTCGGGACACAATTACAATCAGCCCCAGCATTTT
. TRBJ2-5 TRBV6-6 . CASSYGSTRETQYF TGTGCCAGCAGTTACGGGTCTACTCGGGAGACCCAGTACTTC
TRBD2 TRBJ2-7 TRBV28 few CASSFLREVDEQYF TGTGCCAGCAGTTTTTTGCGGGAGGTGGACGAGCAGTACTTC
. TRBJ2-1 TRBV28 . CASSNDWTYNEQFF TGTGCCAGCAGCAATGATTGGACCTACAATGAGCAGTTCTTC